This T cell receptor beta chain was found in a study of tumor and adjacent non-tumor tissue in lung cancer. Study-wide background: The cohort had about twelve adenocarcinoma, a couple of squamous cell and 1 small cell patients. The patients, roughly eleven men and five or six women, were about 30 to 85 with stage I to III disease.

A modified ARM-PCR protocol with three rounds of nested PCR amplified TCRbeta. TCRdb passed the multiplex PCR reads through MiXCR, listing each CDR3 protein once. This table has 80,000 to 100,000 distinct CDR3 sequences, roughly 78% appearing once. In germline, CDR1 is SQVTM, CDR2 ANQGSEA. The CDR3 spans 14 residues. RNA was extracted from bulk tissue without any cell sorting. This non-tumor lung sample came from over 3 cm beyond the tumor edge. Study-wide results and limits: Shorter survival was associated with higher TCR diversity in tumors. Normal lung showed higher cumulative top 100 clone frequency than tumor.

About this clonotype itself: Antigen: not known. The germline gene is not matched at one end of the junction; a read error may be the cause.

Sample: distant non-tumor lung tissue. The clonotype was recovered from a man aged 60 to 69 with small cell lung cancer. The chain has TRBV29-1 and TRBJ1-2, with 7 bases that match TRBD1. The CDR3 is CSVSRPGGSYGYIF. The CDR3, as DNA: TGCAGCGTTTCCCGCCCAGGGGGATCCTATGGCTACATCTTC.